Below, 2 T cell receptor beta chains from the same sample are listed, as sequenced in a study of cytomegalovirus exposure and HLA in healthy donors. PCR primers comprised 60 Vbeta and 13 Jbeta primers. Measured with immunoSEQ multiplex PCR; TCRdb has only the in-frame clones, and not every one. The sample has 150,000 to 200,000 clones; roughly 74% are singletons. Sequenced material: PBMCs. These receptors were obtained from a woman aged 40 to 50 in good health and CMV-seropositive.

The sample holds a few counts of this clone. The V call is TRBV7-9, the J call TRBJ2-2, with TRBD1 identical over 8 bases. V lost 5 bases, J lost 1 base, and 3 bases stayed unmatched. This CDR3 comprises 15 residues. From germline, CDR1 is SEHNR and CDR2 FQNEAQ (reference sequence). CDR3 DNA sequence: TGTGCCAGCAGCCCCGGGACAGGGAACACCGGGGAGCTGTTTTTT. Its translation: CASSPGTGNTGELFF.

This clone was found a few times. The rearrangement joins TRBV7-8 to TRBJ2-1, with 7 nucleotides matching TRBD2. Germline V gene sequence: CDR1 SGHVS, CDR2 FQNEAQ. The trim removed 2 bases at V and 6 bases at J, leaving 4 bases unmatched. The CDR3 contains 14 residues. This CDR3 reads CASSLREVSNEQFF. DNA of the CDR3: TGTGCCAGCAGCTTACGGGAGGTAAGCAATGAGCAGTTCTTC.